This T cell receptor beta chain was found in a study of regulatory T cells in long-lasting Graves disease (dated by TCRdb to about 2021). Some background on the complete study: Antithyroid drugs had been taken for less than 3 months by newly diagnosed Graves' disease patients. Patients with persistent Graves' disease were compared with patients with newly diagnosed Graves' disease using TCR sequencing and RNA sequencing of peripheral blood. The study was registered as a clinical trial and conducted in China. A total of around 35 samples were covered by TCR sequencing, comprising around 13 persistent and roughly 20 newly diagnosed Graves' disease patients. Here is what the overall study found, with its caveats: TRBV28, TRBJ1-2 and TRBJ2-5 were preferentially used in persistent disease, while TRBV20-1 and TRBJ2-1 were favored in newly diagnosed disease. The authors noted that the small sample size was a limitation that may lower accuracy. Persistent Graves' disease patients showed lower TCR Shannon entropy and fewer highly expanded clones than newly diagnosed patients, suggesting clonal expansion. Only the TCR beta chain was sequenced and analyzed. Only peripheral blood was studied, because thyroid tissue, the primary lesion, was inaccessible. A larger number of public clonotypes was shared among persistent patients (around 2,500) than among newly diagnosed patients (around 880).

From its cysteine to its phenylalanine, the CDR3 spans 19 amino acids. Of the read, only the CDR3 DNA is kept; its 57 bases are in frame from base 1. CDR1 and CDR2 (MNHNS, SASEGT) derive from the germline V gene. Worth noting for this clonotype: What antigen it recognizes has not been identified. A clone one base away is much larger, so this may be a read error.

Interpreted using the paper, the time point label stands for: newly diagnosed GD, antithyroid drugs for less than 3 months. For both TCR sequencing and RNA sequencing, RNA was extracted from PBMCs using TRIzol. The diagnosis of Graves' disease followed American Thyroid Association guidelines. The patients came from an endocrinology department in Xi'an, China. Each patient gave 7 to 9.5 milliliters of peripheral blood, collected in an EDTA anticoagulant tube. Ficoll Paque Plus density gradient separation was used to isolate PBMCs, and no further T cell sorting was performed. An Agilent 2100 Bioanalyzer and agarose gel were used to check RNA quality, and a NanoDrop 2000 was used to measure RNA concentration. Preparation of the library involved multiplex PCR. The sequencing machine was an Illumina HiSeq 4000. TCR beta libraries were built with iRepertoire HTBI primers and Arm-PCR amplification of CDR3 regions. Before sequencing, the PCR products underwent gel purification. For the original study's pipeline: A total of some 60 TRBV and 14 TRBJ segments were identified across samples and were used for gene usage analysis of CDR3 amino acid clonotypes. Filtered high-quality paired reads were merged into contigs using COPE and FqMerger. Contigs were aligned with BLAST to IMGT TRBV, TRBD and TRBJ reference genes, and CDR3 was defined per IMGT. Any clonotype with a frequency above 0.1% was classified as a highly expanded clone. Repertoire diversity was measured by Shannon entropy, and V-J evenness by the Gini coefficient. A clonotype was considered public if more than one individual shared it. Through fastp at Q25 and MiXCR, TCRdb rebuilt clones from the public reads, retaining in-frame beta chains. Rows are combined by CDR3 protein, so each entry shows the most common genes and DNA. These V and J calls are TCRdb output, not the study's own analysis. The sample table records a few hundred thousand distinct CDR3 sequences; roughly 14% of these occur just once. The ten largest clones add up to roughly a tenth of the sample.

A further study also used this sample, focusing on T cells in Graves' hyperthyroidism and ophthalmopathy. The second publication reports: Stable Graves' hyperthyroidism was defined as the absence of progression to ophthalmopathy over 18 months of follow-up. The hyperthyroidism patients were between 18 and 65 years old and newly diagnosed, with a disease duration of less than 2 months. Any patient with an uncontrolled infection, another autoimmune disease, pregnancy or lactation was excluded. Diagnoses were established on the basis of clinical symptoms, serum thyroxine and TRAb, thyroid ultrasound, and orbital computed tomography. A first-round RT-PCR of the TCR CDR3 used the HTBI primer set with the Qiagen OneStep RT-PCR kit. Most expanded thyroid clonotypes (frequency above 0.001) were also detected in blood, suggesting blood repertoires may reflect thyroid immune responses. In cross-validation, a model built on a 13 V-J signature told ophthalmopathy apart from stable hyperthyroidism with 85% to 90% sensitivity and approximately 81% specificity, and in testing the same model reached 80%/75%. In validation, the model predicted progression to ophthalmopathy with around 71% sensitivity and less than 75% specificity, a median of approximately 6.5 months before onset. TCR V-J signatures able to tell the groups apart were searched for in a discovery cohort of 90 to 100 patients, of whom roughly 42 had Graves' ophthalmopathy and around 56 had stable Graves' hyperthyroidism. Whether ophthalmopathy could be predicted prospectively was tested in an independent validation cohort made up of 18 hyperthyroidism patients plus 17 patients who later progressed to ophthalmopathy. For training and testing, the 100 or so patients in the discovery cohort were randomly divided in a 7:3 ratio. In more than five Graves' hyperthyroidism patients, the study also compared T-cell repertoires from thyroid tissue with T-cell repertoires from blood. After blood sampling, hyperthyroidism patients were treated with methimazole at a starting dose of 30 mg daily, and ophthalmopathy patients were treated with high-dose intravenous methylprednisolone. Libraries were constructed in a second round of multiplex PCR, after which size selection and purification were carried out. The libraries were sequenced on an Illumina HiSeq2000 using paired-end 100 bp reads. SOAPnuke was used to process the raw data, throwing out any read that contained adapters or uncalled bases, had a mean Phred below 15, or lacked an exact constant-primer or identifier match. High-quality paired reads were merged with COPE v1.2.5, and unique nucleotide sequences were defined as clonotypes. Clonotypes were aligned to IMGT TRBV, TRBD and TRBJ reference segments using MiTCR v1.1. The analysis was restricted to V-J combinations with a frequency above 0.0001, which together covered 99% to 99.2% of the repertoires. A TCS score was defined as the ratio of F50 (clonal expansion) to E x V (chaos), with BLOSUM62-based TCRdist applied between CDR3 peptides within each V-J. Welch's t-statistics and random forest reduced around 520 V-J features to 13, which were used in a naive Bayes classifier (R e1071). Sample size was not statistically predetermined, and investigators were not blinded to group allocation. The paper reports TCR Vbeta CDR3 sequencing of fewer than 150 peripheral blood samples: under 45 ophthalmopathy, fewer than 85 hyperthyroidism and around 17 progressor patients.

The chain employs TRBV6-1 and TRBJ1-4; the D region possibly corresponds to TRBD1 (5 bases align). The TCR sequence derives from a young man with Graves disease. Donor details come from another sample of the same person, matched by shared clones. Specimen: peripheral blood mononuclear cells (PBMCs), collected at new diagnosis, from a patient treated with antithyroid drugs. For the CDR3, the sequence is CASTLGRGGRRTTNEELFF. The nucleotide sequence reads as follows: TGTGCCAGCACTCTGGGGAGGGGTGGACGGCGTACAACTAATGAAGAACTGTTTTTT.